A selection of T cell receptor beta chains follows, all from one sample in a study of OX40 agonist ivuxolimab in advanced cancers. Method: immunoSEQ multiplex PCR; TCRdb's copy keeps in-frame clones and lacks some. The data show 75,000 to 95,000 clones, more than 75% seen once. The source material was CD4+ or CD8+ T cells sorted from blood, sampled in a trial of the OX40 agonist ivuxolimab. The receptors shown here come from an adult with an advanced solid tumor such as melanoma, head and neck, liver or kidney cancer. The CDR3 runs from the conserved cysteine through the conserved F or W. D genes are given only for firm matches. A row's size may be missing; if present it is once, few, many or a size class.

>TRBJ2-3|TRBD2|TRBV5-4|NA
CASSLDLAGGSDTQYF
TGTGCCAGCAGCTTGGACCTAGCGGGGGGATCAGATACGCAGTATTTT
>TRBJ1-4|TRBD1|TRBV29-1|NA
CSVAGTGDEKLFF
TGCAGCGTTGCCGGGACAGGGGATGAAAAACTGTTTTTT
>TRBJ1-4|NA|TRBV12-5|NA
CASGLDPEKLFF
TGTGCTAGTGGTTTGGACCCGGAAAAACTGTTTTTT
>TRBJ2-4|NA|TRBV11-2|few
CASSLDRAQNIQYF
TGTGCCAGCAGCTTAGATCGGGCGCAAAACATTCAGTACTTC
>TRBJ2-7|NA|TRBV7-9|NA
CASTSSPDRYSREQYF
TGTGCCAGCACCTCCTCTCCGGACAGATATTCCAGGGAGCAGTACTTC
>TRBJ1-2|NA|TRBV7-3|NA
CASRFSPGQSYGYTF
TGTGCCAGCAGGTTCTCCCCGGGACAAAGCTATGGCTACACCTTC
>TRBJ2-5|TRBD1|TRBV2|NA
CASSEAGKGQGGSKTQYF
TGTGCCAGCAGTGAAGCGGGGAAAGGACAGGGGGGTTCGAAGACCCAGTACTTC
>TRBJ2-6|NA|TRBV4-3|NA
CASSSGDGANVLTF
TGCGCCAGCAGCTCAGGGGACGGGGCCAACGTCCTGACTTTC
>TRBJ2-2|TRBD2|TRBV6-6|NA
CASHRGVNTGELFF
TGTGCCAGCCACCGGGGGGTGAACACCGGGGAGCTGTTTTTT
>TRBJ2-1|NA|TRBV18|NA
CASSTTTGQYNEQFF
TGTGCCAGCTCAACCACGACAGGCCAATACAATGAGCAGTTCTTC
>TRBJ1-2|NA|TRBV7-2|NA
CASSLQATNYGYTF
TGTGCCAGCAGCTTACAGGCAACTAACTATGGCTACACCTTC
>TRBJ1-1|NA|TRBV7-2|few
CASSRDLDTEAFF
TGTGCCAGCAGCCGGGACCTTGACACTGAAGCTTTCTTT
>TRBJ1-2|NA|TRBV6-1|NA
CASSRSREHLHGYTF
TGTGCCAGCAGCCGTTCCCGGGAACACCTCCATGGCTACACCTTC
>TRBJ1-6|NA|TRBV6-6|NA
CASSYSNLINSPLHF
TGTGCCAGCAGTTACTCGAATCTGATTAATTCACCCCTCCACTTT
>TRBJ2-3|NA|TRBV5-4|NA
CASSLPGLDTQYF
TGTGCCAGCAGCTTACCGGGTTTAGATACGCAGTATTTT
>TRBJ2-3|NA|TRBV5-6|NA
CASSLYTDTQYF
TGTGCCAGCAGCTTGTACACAGATACGCAGTATTTT
>TRBJ1-1|NA|TRBV2|once
CASSARIGGINTEAFF
TGTGCCAGCAGTGCTCGTATTGGAGGGATAAACACTGAAGCTTTCTTT
>TRBJ1-3|NA|TRBV7-8|once
CASSFGYAGGNTIYF
TGTGCCAGCAGCTTCGGTTACGCGGGAGGAAACACCATATATTTT
>TRBJ1-4|NA|TRBV10-3|NA
CAISPDLRANEKLFF
TGTGCCATCAGCCCAGACCTGCGAGCTAATGAAAAACTGTTTTTT
>TRBJ2-3|NA|TRBV7-3|NA
CASSGHGTLSTDTQYF
TGTGCCAGCAGTGGACACGGGACACTGAGCACAGATACGCAGTATTTT